This TCR beta chain was found in a study of shared clonotypes between healthy human individuals. The naive CD8 fraction comprised CD45RO-negative cells positively selected for CCR7 and excluded terminally differentiated effector memory CD45RA+ cells. This clone was recorded only once. This table comes from immunoSEQ multiplex PCR, and its TCRdb copy is limited to in-frame clones, with some not included. The sample has about 2.1 million clones; approximately 94% are singletons. CDR3 size: 15 residues. V was pared by 3 bases and J by 4 bases, with 5 bases of the junction left unmatched. In germline, CDR1 is MNHNS, CDR2 SASEGT.

The chain carries TRBV6-1 and TRBJ2-1; the match to TRBD2 covers 8 bases. This TCR was sampled from a man younger than 35 in good health. Some clones in this sample may be carry-over from other donors' samples. Sample: naive CD8+ T cells from PBMCs. CDR3 sequence reads: CASSEVLAVYNEQFF. The CDR3 DNA sequence: TGTGCCAGCAGTGAGGTACTAGCGGTGTACAATGAGCAGTTCTTC.